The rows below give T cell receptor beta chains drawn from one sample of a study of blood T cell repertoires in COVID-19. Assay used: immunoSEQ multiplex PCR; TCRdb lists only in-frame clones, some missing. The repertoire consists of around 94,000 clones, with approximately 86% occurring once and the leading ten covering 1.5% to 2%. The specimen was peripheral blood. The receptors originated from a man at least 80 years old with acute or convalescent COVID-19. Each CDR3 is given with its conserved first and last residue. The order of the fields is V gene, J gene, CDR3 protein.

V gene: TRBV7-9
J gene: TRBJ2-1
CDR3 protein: CASSQTSRLTYNEQFF

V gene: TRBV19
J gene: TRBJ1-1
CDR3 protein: CASSIGRGSTEAFF

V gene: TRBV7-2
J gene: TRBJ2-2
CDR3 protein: CASRPMGGANTGELFF

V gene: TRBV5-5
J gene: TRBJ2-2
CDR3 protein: CASSAQTGDLRTGELFF

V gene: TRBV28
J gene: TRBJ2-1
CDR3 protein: CASSGPRTSVHNEQFF

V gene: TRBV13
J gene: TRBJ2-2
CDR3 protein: CASSPIAGTGELFF

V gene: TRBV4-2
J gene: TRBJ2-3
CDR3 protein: CASSQPGQGSTDTQYF

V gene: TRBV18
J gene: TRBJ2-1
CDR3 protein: CASSPPVGGAPISYNEQFF

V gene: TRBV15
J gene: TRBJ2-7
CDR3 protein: CATSRDRGPYEQYF

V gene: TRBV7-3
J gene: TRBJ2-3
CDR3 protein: CASSLRIGGTDTQYF

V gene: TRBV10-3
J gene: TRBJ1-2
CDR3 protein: CAISRQEHNGYTF

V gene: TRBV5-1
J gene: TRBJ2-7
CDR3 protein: CASSVLAGGAPYEQYF

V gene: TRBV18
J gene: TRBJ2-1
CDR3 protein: CASRNLAGEQFF

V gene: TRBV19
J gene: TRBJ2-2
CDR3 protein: CASSWRSSTGELFF

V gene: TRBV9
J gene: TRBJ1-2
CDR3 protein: CASSLDFQGYTF